This entry concerns a single TCR beta chain. The V gene end was trimmed by 4 bases and the J gene end by 6 bases; junction bases not matched to a gene: 7. The germline gives CDR1 SNHLY, CDR2 FYNNEI. The CDR3 has 14 amino acids. These data come from a study of blood T cell repertoires in COVID-19. Data came from immunoSEQ multiplex PCR; TCRdb stores just in-frame clones and leaves some out. The sample lists about 180,000 clones, 88% occurring once. The clonotype originates from a woman aged 30 to 39 with acute or convalescent COVID-19. The material sequenced was peripheral blood. The genes are TRBV2 and TRBJ2-7; 9 nucleotides match TRBD1. The chain's CDR3 is CASSAGGQGREQYF. DNA for the CDR3: TGTGCCAGCAGTGCTGGGGGACAGGGTCGCGAGCAGTACTTC.